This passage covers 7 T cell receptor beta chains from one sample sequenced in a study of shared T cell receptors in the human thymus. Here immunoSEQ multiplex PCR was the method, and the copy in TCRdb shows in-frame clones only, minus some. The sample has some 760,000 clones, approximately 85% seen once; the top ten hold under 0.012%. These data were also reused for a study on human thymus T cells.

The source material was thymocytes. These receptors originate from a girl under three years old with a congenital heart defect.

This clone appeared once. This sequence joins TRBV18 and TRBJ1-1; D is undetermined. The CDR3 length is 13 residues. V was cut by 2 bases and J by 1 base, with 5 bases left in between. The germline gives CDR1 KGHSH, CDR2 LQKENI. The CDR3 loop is CASSPGPNTEAFF. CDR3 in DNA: TGTGCCAGCTCACCAGGGCCGAACACTGAAGCTTTCTTT.

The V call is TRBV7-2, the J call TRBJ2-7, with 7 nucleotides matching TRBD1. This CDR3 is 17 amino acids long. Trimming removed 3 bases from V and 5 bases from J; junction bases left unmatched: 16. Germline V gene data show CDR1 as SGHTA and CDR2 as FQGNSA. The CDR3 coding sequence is TGTGCCAGCAGCTTCCCCGGACAGGAAGATGGATTGGACGAGCAGTACTTC. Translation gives CASSFPGQEDGLDEQYF. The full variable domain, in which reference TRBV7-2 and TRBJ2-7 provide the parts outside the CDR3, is GAGVSQSPSNKVTEKGKDVELRCDPISGHTALYWYRQSLGQGLEFLIYFQGNSAPDKSGLPSDRFSAERTGGSVSTLTIQRTQQEDSAVYLCASSFPGQEDGLDEQYFGPGTRLTVT.

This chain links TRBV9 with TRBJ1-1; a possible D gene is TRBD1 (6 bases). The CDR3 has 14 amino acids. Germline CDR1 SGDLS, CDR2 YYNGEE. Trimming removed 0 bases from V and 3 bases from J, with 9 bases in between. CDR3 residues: CASSVAGGHTEAFF. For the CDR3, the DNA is TGTGCCAGCAGCGTAGCGGGGGGGCACACTGAAGCTTTCTTT. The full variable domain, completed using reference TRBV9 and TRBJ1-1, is DSGVTQTPKHLITATGQRVTLRCSPRSGDLSVYWYQQSLDQGLQFLIQYYNGEERAKGNILERFSAQQFPDLHSELNLSSLELGDSALYFCASSVAGGHTEAFFGQGTRLTVV.

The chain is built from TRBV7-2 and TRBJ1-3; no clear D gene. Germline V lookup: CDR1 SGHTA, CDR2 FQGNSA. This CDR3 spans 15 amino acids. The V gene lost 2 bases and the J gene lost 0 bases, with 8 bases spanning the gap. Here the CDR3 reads CASSLYSISGNTIYF. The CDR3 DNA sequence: TGTGCCAGCAGCTTATACAGTATCTCTGGAAACACCATATATTTT.

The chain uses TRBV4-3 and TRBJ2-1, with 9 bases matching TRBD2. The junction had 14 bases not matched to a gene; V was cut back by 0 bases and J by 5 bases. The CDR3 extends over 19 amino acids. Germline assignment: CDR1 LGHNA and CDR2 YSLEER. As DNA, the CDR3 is TGCGCCAGCAGCCAAGATCCCAAACCGACCCGACTAGCGGACAATGAGCAGTTCTTC. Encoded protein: CASSQDPKPTRLADNEQFF.

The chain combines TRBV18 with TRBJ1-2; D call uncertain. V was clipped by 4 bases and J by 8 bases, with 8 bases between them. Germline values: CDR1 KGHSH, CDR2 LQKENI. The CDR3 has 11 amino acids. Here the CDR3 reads CASSHHRGYTF. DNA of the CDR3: TGTGCCAGCTCACACCACAGAGGCTACACCTTC.

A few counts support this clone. The CDR3 loop reads CASSYSGQGGTEAFF. The CDR3 DNA reads TGTGCCAGCAGTTACTCGGGACAGGGGGGCACTGAAGCTTTCTTT. This chain links TRBV6-5 with TRBJ1-1, with TRBD1 matching over 11 bases. Unmatched junction bases numbered 1, after V lost 0 bases and J lost 4 bases. Looked up from germline, CDR1 is MNHEY and CDR2 is SVGAGI. The CDR3 runs to 15 residues.